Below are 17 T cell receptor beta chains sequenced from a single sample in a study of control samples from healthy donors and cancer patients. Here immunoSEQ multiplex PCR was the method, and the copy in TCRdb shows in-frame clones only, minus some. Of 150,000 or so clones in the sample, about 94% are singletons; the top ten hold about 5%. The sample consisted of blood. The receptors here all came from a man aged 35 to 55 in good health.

The CDR3 sequence is CASSSLAGAPDTQYF. The DNA for the CDR3 is TGTGCCAGCAGCTCGCTAGCGGGGGCCCCAGATACGCAGTATTTT. The chain has TRBV7-2 and TRBJ2-3; TRBD2 matches at 10 bases. The ends lost 4 bases at V and 4 bases at J; junction bases unmatched: 5. Germline CDR1 and CDR2: SGHTA and FQGNSA. The CDR3 runs 15 residues.

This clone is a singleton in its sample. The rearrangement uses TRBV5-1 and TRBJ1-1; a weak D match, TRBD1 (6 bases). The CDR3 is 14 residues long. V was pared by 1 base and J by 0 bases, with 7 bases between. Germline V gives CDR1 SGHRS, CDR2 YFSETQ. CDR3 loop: CASSLTGMNTEAFF. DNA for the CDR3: TGCGCCAGCAGCTTGACAGGGATGAACACTGAAGCTTTCTTT.

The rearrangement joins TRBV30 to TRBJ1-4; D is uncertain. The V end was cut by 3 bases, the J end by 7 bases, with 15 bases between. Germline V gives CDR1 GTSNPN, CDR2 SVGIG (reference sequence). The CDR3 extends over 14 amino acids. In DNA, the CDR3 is TGTGCCTGGAGATACTTACCCAAGGGTGAAAAACTGTTTTTT. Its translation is CAWRYLPKGEKLFF.

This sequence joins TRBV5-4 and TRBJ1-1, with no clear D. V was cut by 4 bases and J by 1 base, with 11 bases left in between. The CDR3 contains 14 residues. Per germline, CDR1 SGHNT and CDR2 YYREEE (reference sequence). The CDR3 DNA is TGTGCCAGCAGCCTCGAACTTACGAACACTGAAGCTTTCTTT. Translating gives CASSLELTNTEAFF. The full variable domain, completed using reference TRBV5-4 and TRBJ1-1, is ETGVTQSPTHLIKTRGQQVTLRCSSQSGHNTVSWYQQALGQGPQFIFQYYREEENGRGNFPPRFSGLQFPNYSSELNVNALELDDSALYLCASSLELTNTEAFFGQGTRLTVV.

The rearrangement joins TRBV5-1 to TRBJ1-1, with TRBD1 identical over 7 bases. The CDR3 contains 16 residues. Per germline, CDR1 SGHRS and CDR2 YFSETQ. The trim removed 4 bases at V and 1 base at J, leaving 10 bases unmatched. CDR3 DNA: TGCGCCAGCAGCCCCGGGACAGAGAACCAGAACACTGAAGCTTTCTTT. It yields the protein CASSPGTENQNTEAFF.

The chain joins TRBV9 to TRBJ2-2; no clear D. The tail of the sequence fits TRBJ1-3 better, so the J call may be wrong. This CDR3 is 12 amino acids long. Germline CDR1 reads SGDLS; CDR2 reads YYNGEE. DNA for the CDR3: TGTGCCAGCAGCGTAGGCCGAGACACCATATATTTT. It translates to CASSVGRDTIYF.

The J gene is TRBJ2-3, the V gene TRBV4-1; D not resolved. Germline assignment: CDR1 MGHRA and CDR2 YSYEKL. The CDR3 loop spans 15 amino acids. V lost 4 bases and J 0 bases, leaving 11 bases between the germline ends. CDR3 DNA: TGCGCCAGCAGCCCCCGGGCCCCTAGCACAGATACGCAGTATTTT. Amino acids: CASSPRAPSTDTQYF.

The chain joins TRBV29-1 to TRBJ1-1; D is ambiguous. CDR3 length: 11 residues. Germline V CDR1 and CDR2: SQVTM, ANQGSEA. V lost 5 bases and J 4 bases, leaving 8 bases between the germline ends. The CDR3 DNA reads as TGCAGCGTTTCGGCGGGCACTGAAGCTTTCTTT. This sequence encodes CSVSAGTEAFF.

The CDR3 region has the DNA TGTGCCAGCAGCCCCCGACAGTACAATGAGCAGTTCTTC. This sequence encodes CASSPRQYNEQFF. V gene TRBV7-9 combines with J gene TRBJ2-1, with a tentative D call TRBD1 (5 bases). Germline V gene sequence: CDR1 SEHNR, CDR2 FQNEAQ (reference sequence). Trimming removed 5 bases from V and 4 bases from J, with 9 bases in between. The CDR3 totals 13 residues.

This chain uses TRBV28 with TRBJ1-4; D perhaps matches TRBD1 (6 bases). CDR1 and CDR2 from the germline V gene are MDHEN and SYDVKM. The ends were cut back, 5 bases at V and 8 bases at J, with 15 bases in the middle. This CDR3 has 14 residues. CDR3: CASSGGGAEEKLFF. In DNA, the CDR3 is TGTGCCAGCAGTGGGGGGGGCGCGGAAGAAAAACTGTTTTTT.

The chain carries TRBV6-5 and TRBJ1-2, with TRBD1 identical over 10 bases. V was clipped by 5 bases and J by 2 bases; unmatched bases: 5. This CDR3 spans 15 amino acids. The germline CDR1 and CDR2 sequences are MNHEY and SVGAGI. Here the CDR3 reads CASSMTGGRNYGYTF. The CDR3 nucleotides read TGTGCCAGCAGTATGACAGGGGGCAGAAACTATGGCTACACCTTC.

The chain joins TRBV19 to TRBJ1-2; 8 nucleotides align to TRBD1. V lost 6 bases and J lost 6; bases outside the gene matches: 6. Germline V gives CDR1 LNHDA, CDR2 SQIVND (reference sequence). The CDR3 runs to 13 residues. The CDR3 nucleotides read TGTGCCAGTAGCCCCGACAGGGGCAATGGCTACACCTTC. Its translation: CASSPDRGNGYTF.

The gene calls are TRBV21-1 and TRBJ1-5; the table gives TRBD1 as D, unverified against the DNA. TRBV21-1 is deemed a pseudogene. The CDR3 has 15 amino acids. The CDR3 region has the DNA TGTGCCAGCAGCAAAGCGGACAGAAGCAATCAGCCCCAGCATTTT. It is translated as CASSKADRSNQPQHF.

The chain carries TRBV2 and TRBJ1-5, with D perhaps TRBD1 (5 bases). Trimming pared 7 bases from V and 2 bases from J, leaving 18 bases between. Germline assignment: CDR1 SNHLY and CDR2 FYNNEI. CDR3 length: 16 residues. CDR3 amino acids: CASNRDGLGGNQPQHF. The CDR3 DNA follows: TGTGCCAGCAACCGGGACGGACTGGGAGGCAATCAGCCCCAGCATTTT.

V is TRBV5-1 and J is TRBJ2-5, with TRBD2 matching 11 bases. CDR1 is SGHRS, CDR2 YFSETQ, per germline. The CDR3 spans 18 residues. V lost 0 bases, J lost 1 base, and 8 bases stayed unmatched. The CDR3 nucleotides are TGCGCCAGCAGCTTGGCCCCCGGGACTAGCGGCCTCCAAGAGACCCAGTACTTC. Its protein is CASSLAPGTSGLQETQYF.

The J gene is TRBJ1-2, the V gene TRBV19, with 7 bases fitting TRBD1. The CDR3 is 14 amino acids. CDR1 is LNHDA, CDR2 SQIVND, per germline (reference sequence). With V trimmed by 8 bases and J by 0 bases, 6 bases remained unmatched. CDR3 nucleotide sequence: TGTGCCAGTGGGGACAGATCCTCTAACTATGGCTACACCTTC. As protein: CASGDRSSNYGYTF.

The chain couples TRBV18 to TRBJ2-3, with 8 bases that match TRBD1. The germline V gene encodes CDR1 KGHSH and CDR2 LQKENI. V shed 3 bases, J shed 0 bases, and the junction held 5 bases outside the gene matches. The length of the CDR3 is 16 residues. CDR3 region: CASSPRGQASTDTQYF. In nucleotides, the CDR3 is TGTGCCAGCTCACCCCGGGGACAGGCTAGCACAGATACGCAGTATTTT.